The following is a T cell receptor (beta chain) sequence with its context. Its matching antigen is unknown. The sample comes from a study of identical twins. The study's findings and limits: Sequences that were beta out-of-frame showed weaker excess twin sharing. Reduced insertions were recorded for abundant cord blood beta clonotypes, with no such pattern in memory repertoires. The study reached conclusions through statistical analysis that was cross-sectional, not following the same donors.

One entry per CDR3 protein, called by TCRdb with MiXCR from the 5' RACE reads. The table records 250,000 to 300,000 distinct CDR3 sequences, 9.5% of them present only once. This CDR3 is built from 15 residues. Per germline, CDR1 SGHDN and CDR2 FVKESK. Trimming took 8 bases from V and 2 from J; bases not matched to a gene: 8. This sample also appeared in a second study, on yellow fever vaccine responses in identical twins. That publication notes: Reported findings indicate that twins' vaccine T cell responses seemed partially convergent, partially personalized.

The rearrangement links TRBV14 to TRBJ1-3; 8 nucleotides match TRBD1. Input material: CD8+ T cells sorted from blood. The TCR originated in a woman aged 18 to 35 in good health. CDR3 protein: CASRPGRGPGNTIYF. In nucleotides, the CDR3 is TGTGCCAGCCGTCCGGGCAGGGGGCCTGGAAACACCATATATTTT. Looking up the rest from reference TRBV14 and TRBJ1-3 gives the full variable domain: EAGVTQFPSHSVIEKGQTVTLRCDPISGHDNLYWYRRVMGKEIKFLLHFVKESKQDESGMPNNRFLAERTGGTYSTLKVQPAELEDSGVYFCASRPGRGPGNTIYFGEGSWLTVV.